This T cell receptor beta chain was profiled in a study of blood T cell repertoires in COVID-19. Germline V gene data show CDR1 as LNHDA and CDR2 as SQIVND (reference sequence). This CDR3 spans 14 amino acids. After removal of 4 bases from V and 5 bases from J, the junction contained 6 bases not matched to a gene. Recruitment covered about two dozen US areas and drew participants whose ages spanned roughly 18 to 95 years. Measured with immunoSEQ multiplex PCR; TCRdb has only the in-frame clones, and not every one. The data contain under 200,000 clones, approximately 88% of them singletons. The receptor was derived from a woman younger than 30 who had recovered from COVID-19. This chain connects TRBV19 to TRBJ1-1; 8 nucleotides align to TRBD1. Sequencing was done on a sample of PBMCs or T cells enriched from blood (not recorded which). This CDR3 reads CASSKDREGTEAFF. The CDR3 nucleotides are TGTGCCAGTAGTAAGGACAGGGAAGGGACTGAAGCTTTCTTT.